This T cell receptor beta chain was obtained from a study of T cells in Graves' hyperthyroidism and ophthalmopathy. There are 15 residues in the CDR3. V gave up 6 bases and J gave up 0 bases, with 15 bases separating them. Germline CDR1 reads MNHEY; CDR2 reads SMNVEV (reference sequence). This clonotype was seen repeatedly, ten times or more. The investigators amplified TCR beta CDR3 regions from RNA transcripts. RT-PCR in the first round (using the HTBI primer set) targeted the TCR CDR3. TCRdb recomputed calls from the multiplex PCR reads with MiXCR, one row per CDR3 protein. The sample includes over 200,000 distinct CDR3 sequences, about 14% of them seen just once.

The clonotype comes from a woman between 40 and 50 years old with Graves' hyperthyroidism that later progressed to Graves' ophthalmopathy. The chain is built from TRBV27 and TRBJ2-7, with a tentative D call TRBD1 (6 bases). Sequencing used blood. The CDR3 nucleotides are TGTGCCAGCAGGAGGGACACCTTAAGCTCCTACGAGCAGTACTTC. Translated: CASRRDTLSSYEQYF.